The 17 T cell receptor beta chains in this list originate from one sample, sequenced in a study of T cell repertoires in cytomegalovirus infection. TCRdb reprocessed the reads with MiXCR, giving one entry per CDR3 protein. This repertoire shows about 310,000 distinct CDR3 sequences, 15% to 20% found once; its top ten account for about 11%. Source material: PBMCs. The receptors stem from a human donor in good health (CMV status not recorded). Some clones in this sample may be carry-over from other donors' samples.

There are many counts of this clonotype. This rearrangement joins TRBV4-2 to TRBJ2-1; D might be TRBD1 or TRBD2, each matching 5 bases. V was pared by 0 bases and J by 7 bases, with 16 bases between. This CDR3 is built from 16 residues. The germline V gene encodes CDR1 LGHNA and CDR2 YNFKEQ. The CDR3 is CASSQDDRAEGNEQFF. DNA for the CDR3: TGTGCCAGCAGCCAAGATGATAGGGCAGAGGGGAATGAGCAGTTCTTC.

This clonotype has just a few counts. The V gene is TRBV27, the J gene TRBJ1-5, with D possibly TRBD1 on 5 matching bases. CDR1 is MNHEY and CDR2 is SMNVEV in the germline V gene (reference sequence). The CDR3 totals 15 residues. Trimming took off 4 bases at V and 6 bases at J, with 16 bases between the two ends. The chain's CDR3 is CASSWDGARVQPQHF. The CDR3 DNA reads TGTGCCAGCAGTTGGGACGGCGCCCGGGTTCAGCCCCAGCATTTT.

This clonotype was picked up many times. The chain is built from TRBV28 and TRBJ2-3; perhaps TRBD2 as D (5 bases). Germline assignment: CDR1 MDHEN and CDR2 SYDVKM. This CDR3 comprises 16 residues. The V end was cut by 7 bases, the J end by 0 bases, with 17 bases between. The CDR3 loop reads CASISGSAASTDTQYF. The CDR3 DNA reads as TGTGCCAGCATAAGCGGTAGCGCAGCTAGCACAGATACGCAGTATTTT.

This clonotype was observed a few times. The rearrangement joins TRBV10-3 to TRBJ1-5, with D unresolved. This CDR3 spans 15 amino acids. Germline V gene data show CDR1 as ENHRY and CDR2 as SYGVKD. Trimming pared 4 bases from V and 6 bases from J, leaving 16 bases between. The chain's CDR3 is CAISVGPQITQPQHF. In nucleotides, the CDR3 is TGTGCCATCAGTGTAGGGCCGCAGATAACTCAGCCCCAGCATTTT.

This clonotype was observed a handful of times. V usage is TRBV4-1 and J usage is TRBJ1-6, with a tentative D call TRBD1 (5 bases). The CDR3 is made up of 14 amino acids. Germline CDR1 MGHRA, CDR2 YSYEKL. V lost 0 bases to trimming and J lost 12 bases, with 12 bases between them. CDR3 coding DNA: TGCGCCAGCAGCCAAGATACGGGGACGATACCCCTCCACTTT. It encodes CASSQDTGTIPLHF.

This chain uses TRBV15 with TRBJ2-7, with D unclear. V lost 5 bases to trimming and J lost 4 bases, with 6 bases between them. CDR1 LNHNV and CDR2 YYDKDF come from the germline V gene (reference sequence). This CDR3 has 11 amino acids. The CDR3, as DNA: TGTGCCACCAGCGACTGGTACGAGCAGTACTTC. It encodes CATSDWYEQYF.

The V and J genes are TRBV7-9 and TRBJ2-3; D unresolved. The germline gives CDR1 SEHNR, CDR2 FQNEAQ (reference sequence). Deletions cut 6 bases from V and 14 bases from J, with 21 bases between. CDR3 size: 13 residues. Here the CDR3 reads CASSRGSVDSLYF. CDR3 DNA sequence: TGTGCCAGCAGTCGTGGGTCGGTAGATTCCCTGTATTTT.

This clonotype was observed many times. This chain connects TRBV7-8 to TRBJ1-1, with a possible D match to TRBD1 (5 bases). This CDR3 region has 13 residues. Trimming pared 1 base from V and 5 bases from J, leaving 8 bases between. Looked up from germline, CDR1 is SGHVS and CDR2 is FQNEAQ. The CDR3 coding sequence is TGTGCCAGCAGCTTAGGGTCAGGGACTGAAGCTTTCTTT. Protein: CASSLGSGTEAFF.

This clonotype has only a few counts. CDR3 bases: TGCGCCAGCAGCTTGGCCGGACAGATGGCAGATACGCAGTATTTT. Its translation is CASSLAGQMADTQYF. The chain carries TRBV5-1 and TRBJ2-3; D may be TRBD1 (6 bases). This CDR3 comprises 15 residues. Per germline, CDR1 SGHRS and CDR2 YFSETQ. V shed 0 bases and J shed 4 bases, with 12 bases lying between them.

This clonotype occurred many times. The V gene is TRBV7-2, the J gene TRBJ2-7; 10 bases agree with TRBD2. Germline V lookup: CDR1 SGHTA, CDR2 FQGNSA. CDR3 size: 15 residues. The ends lost 6 bases at V and 5 bases at J; junction bases unmatched: 10. The CDR3 here is CASSPSGGAAHEQYF. For the CDR3, the DNA is TGTGCCAGCAGTCCGAGCGGGGGGGCTGCTCACGAGCAGTACTTC.

This clonotype was recorded a few times. The chain employs TRBV19 and TRBJ2-7; D is ambiguous. This CDR3 comprises 14 residues. V was shortened by 5 bases and J by 0 bases, with 11 bases between the two germline ends. Germline V gene sequence: CDR1 LNHDA, CDR2 SQIVND (reference sequence). CDR3 loop: CASSGTYDSYEQYF. CDR3 in DNA: TGTGCCAGTAGTGGCACCTATGACTCCTACGAGCAGTACTTC. Complete variable domain (other parts from reference TRBV19 and TRBJ2-7): DGGITQSPKYLFRKEGQNVTLSCEQNLNHDAMYWYRQDPGQGLRLIYYSQIVNDFQKGDIAEGYSVSREKKESFPLTVTSAQKNPTAFYLCASSGTYDSYEQYFGPGTRLTVT.

The sample holds many counts of this clonotype. The chain employs TRBV12-3 or TRBV12-4 and TRBJ1-6, with D possibly TRBD1 on 5 matching bases. There are 14 residues in the CDR3. V dropped 6 bases and J dropped 6 bases, with 12 bases sitting between them. The CDR3 bases are TGTGCCAGCAGAGGGCAGGGCAGTAATTCACCCCTCCACTTT. Translation gives CASRGQGSNSPLHF.

This clonotype was seen many times. V gene TRBV12-3 or TRBV12-4 combines with J gene TRBJ2-5; 7 nucleotides agree with TRBD2. This CDR3 is built from 14 residues. The trim removed 6 bases at V and 7 bases at J, leaving 11 bases unmatched. CDR3 protein: CASRGDSGWGTQYF. DNA of the CDR3: TGTGCCAGCAGGGGAGATAGCGGGTGGGGGACCCAGTACTTC.

This chain links TRBV12-3 or TRBV12-4 with TRBJ1-4, with D maybe TRBD1 (5 bases). This CDR3 comprises 15 residues. With 5 bases removed from V and 8 bases from J, the gap between germline ends came to 18 bases. The CDR3 DNA is TGTGCCAGCAGTCTCAACGGGGCTCAGGGAGAAAAACTGTTTTTT. This gives the protein CASSLNGAQGEKLFF.

The rearrangement uses TRBV20-1 and TRBJ2-3; perhaps TRBD2 as D (7 bases). The CDR3 spans 13 residues. V was pared by 6 bases and J by 7 bases, with 17 bases between. Germline loops: CDR1 DFQATT, CDR2 SNEGSKA (reference sequence). CDR3 residues: CSAQRGGGHTQYF. DNA for the CDR3: TGCAGTGCACAGAGGGGGGGGGGGCATACGCAGTATTTT.

This clonotype has just a few counts. The genes are TRBV7-9 and TRBJ2-7; D may be TRBD1 (5 bases). The CDR3 runs 15 residues. V lost 1 base and J lost 0, with 10 bases in between. Per germline, CDR1 SEHNR and CDR2 FQNEAQ (reference sequence). CDR3 DNA sequence: TGTGCCAGCAGCTTAGAAGGGGAAAGCTCCTACGAGCAGTACTTC. Translation: CASSLEGESSYEQYF. Based on the CDR3 plus reference TRBV7-9 and TRBJ2-7, the full variable domain is DTGVSQNPRHKITKRGQNVTFRCDPISEHNRLYWYRQTLGQGPEFLTYFQNEAQLEKSRLLSDRFSAERPKGSFSTLEIQRTEQGDSAMYLCASSLEGESSYEQYFGPGTRLTVT.

V and J are TRBV5-1 and TRBJ1-5; no reliable D call. Trimming took off 0 bases at V and 8 bases at J, with 15 bases between the two ends. The CDR3 totals 15 residues. Germline V gene sequence: CDR1 SGHRS, CDR2 YFSETQ. The CDR3: CASSLAGRSAEPQHF. DNA for the CDR3: TGCGCCAGCAGCTTGGCCGGCAGGTCCGCTGAGCCCCAGCATTTT.